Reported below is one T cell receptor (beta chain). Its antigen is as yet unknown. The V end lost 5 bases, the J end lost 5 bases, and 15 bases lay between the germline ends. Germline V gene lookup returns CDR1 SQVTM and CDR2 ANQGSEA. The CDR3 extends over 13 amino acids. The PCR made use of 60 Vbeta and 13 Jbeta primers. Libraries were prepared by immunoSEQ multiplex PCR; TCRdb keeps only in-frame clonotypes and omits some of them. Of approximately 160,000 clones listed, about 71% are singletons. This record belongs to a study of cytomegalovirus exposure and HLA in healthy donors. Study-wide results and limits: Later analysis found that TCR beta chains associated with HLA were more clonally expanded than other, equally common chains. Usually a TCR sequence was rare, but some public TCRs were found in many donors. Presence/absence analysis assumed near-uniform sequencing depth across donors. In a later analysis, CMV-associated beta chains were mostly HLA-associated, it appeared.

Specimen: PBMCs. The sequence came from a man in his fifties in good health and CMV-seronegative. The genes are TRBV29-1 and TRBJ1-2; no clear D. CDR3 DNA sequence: TGCAGCGTTCGACATTGGCCCTCATATGGCTACACCTTC. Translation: CSVRHWPSYGYTF.